Below are 10 T cell receptor beta chains sequenced from a single sample in a study of CD8 T cells in ankylosing spondylitis. TCRdb passed the 5' RACE reads through MiXCR, listing each CDR3 protein once. The table has some 140,000 distinct CDR3 sequences, roughly 8.8% seen once. The sample consisted of synovial fluid, either unsorted or a sorted T cell fraction (not recorded which). Receptors were obtained from a male donor with ankylosing spondylitis.

This clonotype appeared a few times. The chain combines TRBV20-1 with TRBJ2-7, with 7 bases lining up with TRBD2. The CDR3 totals 16 residues. Trimming removed 0 bases from V and 5 bases from J; junction bases left unmatched: 13. Germline CDR1 is DFQATT and CDR2 is SNEGSKA (reference sequence). The CDR3 nucleotides are TGCAGTGCTAGAGACGCCTCGGGCGGGGGATTAAACGAGCAGTACTTC. It yields the protein CSARDASGGGLNEQYF.

This clonotype was counted between two and nine times. The chain joins TRBV25-1 to TRBJ2-7, with D possibly being TRBD1 (6 bases). The CDR3 loop spans 17 amino acids. Germline V lookup: CDR1 MGHDK, CDR2 SYGVNS. The ends were cut back, 2 bases at V and 3 bases at J, with 20 bases in the middle. The CDR3 region is CASSENLGHQVHYEQYF. The DNA of the CDR3 is TGTGCCAGCAGTGAAAACTTGGGACACCAAGTCCACTACGAGCAGTACTTC.

This clonotype was seen at least ten times. V and J are TRBV6-6 and TRBJ2-7; no firm D call. CDR3 length equals 12 residues. Trimming removed 6 bases from V and 3 bases from J, with 9 bases in between. Germline V gene lookup returns CDR1 MNHNY and CDR2 SVGAGI (reference sequence). DNA for the CDR3: TGTGCCAGCAGGCCGGCGAACTACGAGCAGTACTTC. The encoded protein is CASRPANYEQYF.

This chain connects TRBV20-1 to TRBJ2-7, with D possibly TRBD1 on 6 matching bases. CDR3 size: 14 residues. Trimming stripped 5 bases from V and 1 base from J, with 15 bases between. Germline V gene lookup returns CDR1 DFQATT and CDR2 SNEGSKA (reference sequence). CDR3 loop: CSALPFRGSYEQYF. The CDR3 DNA follows: TGCAGTGCTCTCCCATTCAGGGGATCCTACGAGCAGTACTTC.

This clonotype was detected a few times. Sequence at one end of the junction differs from germline and may be a read error. This chain uses TRBV4-2 with TRBJ2-2; perhaps TRBD2 as D (5 bases). This CDR3 region has 17 residues. Germline V gives CDR1 LGHNA, CDR2 YNFKEQ. The CDR3 loop reads CAISPGLAGVNTGELFF. DNA for the CDR3: TGTGCCATCAGCCCTGGGCTAGCCGGAGTAAACACCGGGGAGCTGTTTTTT.

A few counts support this clonotype. The V and J genes are TRBV7-8 and TRBJ2-7; D possibly corresponds to TRBD2 (6 bases). Germline-derived CDR1 and CDR2 are SGHVS and FQNEAQ. With 1 base removed from V and 4 bases from J, the gap between germline ends came to 14 bases. The CDR3 covers 15 residues. Written as DNA, the CDR3 is TGTGCCAGCAGCTTAGTTGGGGCTCGGGAGTACGAGCAGTACTTC. It translates to CASSLVGAREYEQYF.

Many counts were recorded for this clonotype. The CDR3 here is CASSSYRGEPQHF. For the CDR3, the DNA is TGTGCCAGCAGTTCATACAGGGGAGAGCCCCAGCATTTT. V gene TRBV28 combines with J gene TRBJ1-5; 7 bases agree with TRBD1. Germline V gene data show CDR1 as MDHEN and CDR2 as SYDVKM. Trimming removed 4 bases from V and 8 bases from J; junction bases left unmatched: 5. The CDR3 consists of 13 residues.

This clonotype was seen ten or more times. J is TRBJ2-7 and V is TRBV29-1, with TRBD2 matching over 11 bases. The V gene's germline CDR1 is SQVTM and CDR2 ANQGSEA. This CDR3 has 15 amino acids. J lost 7 bases, V lost 2 bases, and 10 bases had no gene match. The CDR3 region is CSVELGLAEEEEQYF. CDR3 DNA: TGCAGCGTTGAACTGGGACTAGCGGAGGAGGAAGAGCAGTACTTC.

The chain uses TRBV27 and TRBJ2-1, with 8 bases lining up with TRBD1. CDR1 MNHEY and CDR2 SMNVEV come from the germline V gene (reference sequence). The CDR3 is 13 residues long. V lost 3 bases and J lost 10; bases outside the gene matches: 5. CDR3 in DNA: TGTGCCAGCAGTTTTTCAGGGGGCGGGGAGCAGTTCTTC. Residues: CASSFSGGGEQFF.

The sample holds many counts of this clonotype. The rearrangement joins TRBV20-1 to TRBJ2-3, with 9 bases that match TRBD2. The length of the CDR3 is 17 residues. Germline CDR1 is DFQATT and CDR2 is SNEGSKA (reference sequence). Germline trimming cut 3 bases from V and 5 bases from J; bases unmatched to any gene: 15. This CDR3 reads CSARLPGLAGLGDTQYF. CDR3 bases: TGCAGTGCTAGGTTACCTGGGCTAGCGGGACTGGGAGATACGCAGTATTTT.